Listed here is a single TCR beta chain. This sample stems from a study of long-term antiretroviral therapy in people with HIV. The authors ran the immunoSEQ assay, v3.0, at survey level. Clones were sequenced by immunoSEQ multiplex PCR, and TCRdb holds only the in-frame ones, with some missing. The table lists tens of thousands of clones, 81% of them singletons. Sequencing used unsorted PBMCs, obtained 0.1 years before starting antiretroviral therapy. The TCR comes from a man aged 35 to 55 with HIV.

The CDR3 nucleotides read TGTGCCAGCAAGACTAGCCCTTCCTACAATGAGCAGTTCTTC. It yields the protein CASKTSPSYNEQFF. J is TRBJ2-1 and V is TRBV2; 7 bases map to TRBD2. Germline-derived CDR1 and CDR2 are SNHLY and FYNNEI. The CDR3 is 14 residues long. Losses at the gene ends were 7 bases for V and 1 base for J; bases not matched to a gene: 4.